This T cell receptor (beta chain) was captured by sequencing in a study of T cell responses to AZD1222 COVID-19 vaccine. Study-level results: Baseline seropositivity characterized only six AZD1222 recipients. Most donors were white British, females outnumbered males, and clonal diversity was possibly underestimated.

TCRdb's table, derived via immunoSEQ multiplex PCR, lists solely in-frame clones and lacks some. The table lists tens of thousands of clones, roughly 89% of them singletons. Second doses at about 4 or about 12 weeks were pooled. Concerning this clone itself: Antigen specificity is unknown.

Looked up from germline, CDR1 is SGHRS and CDR2 is YFSETQ. This CDR3 spans 14 amino acids. The V and J ends lost 4 bases and 0 bases respectively, with 10 bases between them. This TCR came from an adult who received the AZD1222 COVID-19 vaccine. The sample here was peripheral blood, taken 28 days after the second AZD1222 dose. The chain is built from TRBV5-1 and TRBJ1-2; a weak D match, TRBD1 (5 bases). CDR3 loop: CASSQGVSNYGYTF. CDR3 in DNA: TGCGCCAGCAGCCAGGGAGTCTCTAACTATGGCTACACCTTC. Looking up the rest from reference TRBV5-1 and TRBJ1-2 gives the full variable domain: KAGVTQTPRYLIKTRGQQVTLSCSPISGHRSVSWYQQTPGQGLQFLFEYFSETQRNKGNFPGRFSGRQFSNSRSEMNVSTLELGDSALYLCASSQGVSNYGYTFGSGTRLTVV.